This T cell receptor (beta chain) was captured by sequencing in a study of blood T cells in healthy people across ages. The CDR3 is made up of 15 amino acids. Deletions cut 4 bases from V and 4 bases from J, with 14 bases between. Germline CDR1 and CDR2: LGHNA and YNFKEQ. It was with a sample-barcoded 5' primer and a J-beta primer mix that a second PCR of roughly 6 to 11 cycles was run. TCRdb re-called the 5' RACE reads through MiXCR, storing one row per CDR3 protein. The sample contains 850,000 to 950,000 distinct CDR3 sequences, 29% of which appear only once. This sequence joins TRBV4-2 and TRBJ1-3, with TRBD1 as a possible D gene (5 bases). This TCR was sampled from a woman over 75 in good health. The sample consisted of blood. The CDR3 reads CASSPNGRGGNTIYF. The CDR3 DNA follows: TGTGCCAGCAGCCCAAACGGAAGGGGAGGAAACACCATATATTTT.